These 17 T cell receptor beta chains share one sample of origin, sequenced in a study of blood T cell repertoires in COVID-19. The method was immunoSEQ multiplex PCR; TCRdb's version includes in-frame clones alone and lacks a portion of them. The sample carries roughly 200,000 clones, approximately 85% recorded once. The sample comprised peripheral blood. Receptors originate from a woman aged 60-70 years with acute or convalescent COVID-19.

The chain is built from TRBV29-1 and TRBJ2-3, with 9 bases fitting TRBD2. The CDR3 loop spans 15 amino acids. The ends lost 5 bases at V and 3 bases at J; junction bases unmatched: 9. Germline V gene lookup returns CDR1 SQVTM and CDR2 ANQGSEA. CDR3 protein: CSVRIAGVKTDTQYF. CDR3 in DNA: TGCAGCGTTCGGATAGCGGGAGTGAAAACAGATACGCAGTATTTT.

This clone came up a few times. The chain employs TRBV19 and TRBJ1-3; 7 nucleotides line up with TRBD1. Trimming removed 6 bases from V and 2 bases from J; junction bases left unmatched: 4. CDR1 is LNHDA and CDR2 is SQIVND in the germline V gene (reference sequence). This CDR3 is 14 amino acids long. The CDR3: CASRAGTAGNTIYF. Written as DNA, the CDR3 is TGTGCCAGTAGAGCCGGGACAGCTGGAAACACCATATATTTT.

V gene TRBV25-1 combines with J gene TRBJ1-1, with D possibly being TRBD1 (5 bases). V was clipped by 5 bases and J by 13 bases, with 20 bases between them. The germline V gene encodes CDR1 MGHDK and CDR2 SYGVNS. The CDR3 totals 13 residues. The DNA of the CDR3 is TGTGCCAGCAGTCGTACCGTCGGGGGTGAGGGTTTCTTT. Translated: CASSRTVGGEGFF.

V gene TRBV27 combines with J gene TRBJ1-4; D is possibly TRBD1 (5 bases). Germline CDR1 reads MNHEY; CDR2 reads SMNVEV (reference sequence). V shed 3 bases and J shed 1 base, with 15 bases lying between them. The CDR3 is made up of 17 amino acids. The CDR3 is CASSFLSGGVTNEKLFF. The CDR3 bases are TGTGCCAGCAGTTTTTTGTCCGGGGGGGTAACTAATGAAAAACTGTTTTTT.

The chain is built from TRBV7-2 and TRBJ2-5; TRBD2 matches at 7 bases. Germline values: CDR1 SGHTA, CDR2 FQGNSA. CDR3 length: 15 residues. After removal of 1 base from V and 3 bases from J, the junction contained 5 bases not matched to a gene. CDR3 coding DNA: TGTGCCAGCAGCTTAGGTGGGCTAGCGGAAGAGACCCAGTACTTC. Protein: CASSLGGLAEETQYF.

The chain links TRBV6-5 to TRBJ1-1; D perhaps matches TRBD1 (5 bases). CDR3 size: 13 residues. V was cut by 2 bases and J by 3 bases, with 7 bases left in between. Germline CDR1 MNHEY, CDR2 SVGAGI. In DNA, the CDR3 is TGTGCCAGCAGTTACGGGGGGGACACTGAAGCTTTCTTT. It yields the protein CASSYGGDTEAFF.

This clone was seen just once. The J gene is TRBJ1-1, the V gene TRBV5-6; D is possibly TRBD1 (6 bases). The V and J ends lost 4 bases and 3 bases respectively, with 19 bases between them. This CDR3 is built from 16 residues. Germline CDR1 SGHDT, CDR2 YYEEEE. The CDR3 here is CASSIRSTGKDTEAFF. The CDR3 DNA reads TGTGCCAGCAGCATAAGATCCACAGGGAAGGACACTGAAGCTTTCTTT. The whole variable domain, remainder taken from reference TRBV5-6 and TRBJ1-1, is DAGVTQSPTHLIKTRGQQVTLRCSPKSGHDTVSWYQQALGQGPQFIFQYYEEEERQRGNFPDRFSGHQFPNYSSELNVNALLLGDSALYLCASSIRSTGKDTEAFFGQGTRLTVV.

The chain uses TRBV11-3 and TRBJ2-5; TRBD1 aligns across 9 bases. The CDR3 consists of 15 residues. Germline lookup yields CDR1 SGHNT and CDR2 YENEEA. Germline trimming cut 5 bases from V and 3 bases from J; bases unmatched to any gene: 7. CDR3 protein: CASSTIGTGKETQYF. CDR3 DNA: TGTGCCAGCAGCACAATCGGGACAGGGAAAGAGACCCAGTACTTC. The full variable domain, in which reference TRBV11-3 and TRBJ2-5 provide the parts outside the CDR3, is EAGVVQSPRYKIIEKKQPVAFWCNPISGHNTLYWYLQNLGQGPELLIRYENEEAVDDSQLPKDRFSAERLKGVDSTLKIQPAELGDSAVYLCASSTIGTGKETQYFGPGTRLLVL.

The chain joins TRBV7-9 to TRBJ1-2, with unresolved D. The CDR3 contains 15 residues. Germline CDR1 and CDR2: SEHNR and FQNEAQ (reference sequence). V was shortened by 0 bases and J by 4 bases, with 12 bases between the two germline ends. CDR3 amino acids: CASSLAAGQAYGYTF. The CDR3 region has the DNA TGTGCCAGCAGCTTAGCTGCGGGTCAAGCCTATGGCTACACCTTC.

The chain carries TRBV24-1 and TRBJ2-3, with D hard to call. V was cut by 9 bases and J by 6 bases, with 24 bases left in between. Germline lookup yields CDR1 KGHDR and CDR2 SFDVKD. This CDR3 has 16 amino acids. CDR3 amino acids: CATGESDSRVPDTQYF. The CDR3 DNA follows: TGTGCCACCGGCGAGAGTGACTCCCGCGTCCCGGATACGCAGTATTTT.

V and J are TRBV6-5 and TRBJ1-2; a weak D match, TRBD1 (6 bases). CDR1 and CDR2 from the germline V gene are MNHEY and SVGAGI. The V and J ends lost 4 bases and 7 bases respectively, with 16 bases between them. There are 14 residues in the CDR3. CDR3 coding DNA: TGTGCCAGCAGTTCCGAACAGGGATGGGGTGGCTACACCTTC. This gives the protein CASSSEQGWGGYTF.

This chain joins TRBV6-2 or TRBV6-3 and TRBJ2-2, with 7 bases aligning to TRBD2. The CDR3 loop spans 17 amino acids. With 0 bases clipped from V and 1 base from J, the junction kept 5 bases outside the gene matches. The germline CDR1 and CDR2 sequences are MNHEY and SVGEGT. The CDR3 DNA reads TGTGCCAGCAGTTACTCGAGGCTAGCGGTGAACACCGGGGAGCTGTTTTTT. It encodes CASSYSRLAVNTGELFF.

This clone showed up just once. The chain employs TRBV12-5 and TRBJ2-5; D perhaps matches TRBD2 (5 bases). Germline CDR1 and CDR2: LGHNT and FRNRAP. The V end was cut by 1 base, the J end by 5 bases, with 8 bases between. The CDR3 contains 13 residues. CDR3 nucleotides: TGTGCTAGTGGTTTGGGTAGAGGGGAGACCCAGTACTTC. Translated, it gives CASGLGRGETQYF.

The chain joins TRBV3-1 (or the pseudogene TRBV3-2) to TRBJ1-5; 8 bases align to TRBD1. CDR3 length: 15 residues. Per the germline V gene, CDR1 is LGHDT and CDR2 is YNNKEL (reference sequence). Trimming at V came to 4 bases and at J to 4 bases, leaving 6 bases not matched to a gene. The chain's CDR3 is CASSLGQGGNQPQHF. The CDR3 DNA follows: TGTGCCAGCAGCCTTGGACAGGGTGGGAATCAGCCCCAGCATTTT.

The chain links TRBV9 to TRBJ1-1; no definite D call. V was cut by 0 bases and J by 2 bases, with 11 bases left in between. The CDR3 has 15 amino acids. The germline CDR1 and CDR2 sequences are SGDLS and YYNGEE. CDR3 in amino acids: CASSVGALVNTEAFF. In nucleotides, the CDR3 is TGTGCCAGCAGCGTAGGGGCTCTGGTCAACACTGAAGCTTTCTTT.

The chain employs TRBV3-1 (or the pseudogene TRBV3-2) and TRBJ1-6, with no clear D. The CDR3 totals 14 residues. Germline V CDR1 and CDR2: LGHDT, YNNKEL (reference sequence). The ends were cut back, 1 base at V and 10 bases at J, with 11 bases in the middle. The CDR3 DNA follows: TGTGCCAGCAGCCAAGGGCTAGAATTCTCACCCCTCCACTTT. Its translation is CASSQGLEFSPLHF.

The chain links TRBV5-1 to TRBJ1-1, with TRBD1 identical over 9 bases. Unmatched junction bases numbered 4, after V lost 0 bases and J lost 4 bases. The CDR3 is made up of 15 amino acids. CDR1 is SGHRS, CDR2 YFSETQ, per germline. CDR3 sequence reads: CASSLVQGQGTEAFF. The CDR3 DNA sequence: TGCGCCAGCAGCTTGGTACAGGGACAGGGCACTGAAGCTTTCTTT.